These 18 T cell receptor beta chains originate from one sample sequenced in a study of blood T cell repertoires in COVID-19. Sequencing used immunoSEQ multiplex PCR; TCRdb keeps in-frame clones, though not all of them. Altogether 100,000 or so clones are present, roughly 84% being singletons, with the ten largest covering around 2%. Sequencing used peripheral blood. These receptors all stem from a man aged 65 to 85 with active or convalescent COVID-19.

This clone came up a few times. This rearrangement joins TRBV30 to TRBJ2-2, with 7 bases that match TRBD2. V shed 3 bases, J shed 3 bases, and the junction held 7 bases outside the gene matches. CDR1 and CDR2 from the germline V gene are GTSNPN and SVGIG (reference sequence). The CDR3 runs to 15 residues. CDR3: CAWRSGTSDTGELFF. DNA of the CDR3: TGTGCCTGGAGGTCAGGAACTAGCGACACCGGGGAGCTGTTTTTT.

The chain's CDR3 is CASSLGQGNSPLHF. CDR3 nucleotides: TGTGCCAGCAGCTTGGGACAGGGGAATTCACCCCTCCACTTT. This sequence joins TRBV5-5 and TRBJ1-6, with 8 bases aligning to TRBD1. Trimming removed 0 bases from V and 7 bases from J; junction bases left unmatched: 0. The CDR3 sequence is 14 residues long. The germline CDR1 and CDR2 sequences are SGHKS and YYEKEE (reference sequence).

This chain connects TRBV5-1 to TRBJ1-1; D may be TRBD1 (5 bases). The CDR3 is made up of 14 amino acids. The V gene's germline CDR1 is SGHRS and CDR2 YFSETQ. Trimming cost V 4 bases and J 3 bases, with 13 bases left between them. Here the CDR3 reads CASSPNVGDTEAFF. The CDR3 region has the DNA TGCGCCAGCAGCCCAAACGTAGGGGACACTGAAGCTTTCTTT.

The chain joins TRBV11-1 to TRBJ2-1; D gene ambiguous. The CDR3 covers 14 residues. The V gene's germline CDR1 is SGHAT and CDR2 FQDESV (reference sequence). The ends were cut back, 3 bases at V and 0 bases at J, with 6 bases in the middle. The CDR3 region is CASSFQHSYNEQFF. CDR3 in DNA: TGTGCCAGCAGCTTCCAACACTCCTACAATGAGCAGTTCTTC.

This clone was observed a handful of times. The V call is TRBV5-1, the J call TRBJ2-7, with 12 nucleotides matching TRBD2. There are 16 residues in the CDR3. Germline loops: CDR1 SGHRS, CDR2 YFSETQ. V gave up 0 bases and J gave up 2 bases; unmatched junction bases: 3. The CDR3 nucleotides are TGCGCCAGCAGCTTGGGTCGACTAGCGGGGGCCTACGAGCAGTACTTC. It is translated as CASSLGRLAGAYEQYF.

The V call is TRBV3-1 (or the pseudogene TRBV3-2), the J call TRBJ1-2, with TRBD1 as a possible D gene (5 bases). Between the trimmed V and J ends, which lost 0 bases and 5 bases, there was a span of 22 bases. This CDR3 region has 18 residues. Per the germline V gene, CDR1 is LGHDT and CDR2 is YNNKEL (reference sequence). CDR3: CASSQDRHLGGFVYGYTF. Here the CDR3 DNA reads TGTGCCAGCAGCCAAGATCGTCATCTCGGGGGGTTTGTATATGGCTACACCTTC.

The chain uses TRBV5-8 and TRBJ1-1; 7 positions match TRBD1. CDR1 SGHTS and CDR2 YDEGEE come from the germline V gene. This CDR3 is 16 amino acids long. Trimming took 4 bases from V and 3 from J; bases not matched to a gene: 12. This chain's CDR3 is CASSPTGGGRYTEAFF. The CDR3, as DNA: TGTGCCAGCAGCCCCACGGGAGGGGGCCGGTACACTGAAGCTTTCTTT.

This clone was detected only once. V gene TRBV30 combines with J gene TRBJ2-7; maybe TRBD2 (5 bases). The germline CDR1 and CDR2 sequences are GTSNPN and SVGIG (reference sequence). There are 14 residues in the CDR3. Trimming stripped 4 bases from V and 3 bases from J, with 16 bases between. The chain's CDR3 is CAWKIGERDYEQYF. The CDR3 coding sequence is TGTGCCTGGAAAATTGGGGAGAGGGACTACGAGCAGTACTTC.

The chain links TRBV2 to TRBJ2-6, with D possibly TRBD1 on 5 matching bases. Trimming left V 5 bases short and J 0 bases short, with 8 bases between. From germline, CDR1 is SNHLY and CDR2 FYNNEI. This CDR3 spans 15 amino acids. The DNA of the CDR3 is TGTGCCAGCAGTAAACAGGACTCTGGGGCCAACGTCCTGACTTTC. It specifies CASSKQDSGANVLTF.

This sequence joins TRBV27 and TRBJ2-7; 7 bases fit TRBD1. CDR3 length: 16 amino acids. The V and J ends lost 1 base and 1 base, in that order; junction bases with no gene match: 7. In germline, CDR1 is MNHEY, CDR2 SMNVEV (reference sequence). The CDR3 region is CASSLLVLQGSYEQYF. CDR3 nucleotide sequence: TGTGCCAGCAGTTTATTGGTTTTACAGGGGTCCTACGAGCAGTACTTC.

The V gene is TRBV3-1 (or the pseudogene TRBV3-2), the J gene TRBJ1-2; 8 bases fit TRBD1. CDR1 and CDR2 from the germline V gene are LGHDT and YNNKEL (reference sequence). The V and J ends lost 1 base and 7 bases, in that order; junction bases with no gene match: 14. This CDR3 contains 17 residues. The CDR3 reads CASSQVAGGSISFGYTF. In DNA form, the CDR3 reads TGTGCCAGCAGCCAAGTGGCAGGGGGCTCGATAAGTTTTGGCTACACCTTC.

V and J are TRBV6-1 and TRBJ1-5; 10 bases fit TRBD1. CDR3 length equals 18 residues. The germline V gene has CDR1 MNHNS and CDR2 SASEGT. The V gene end was trimmed by 2 bases and the J gene end by 3 bases; junction bases not matched to a gene: 10. The CDR3, as DNA: TGTGCCAGCAGTGAATGGGACAGGGGAAGTGGGAACAATCAGCCCCAGCATTTT. Its translation: CASSEWDRGSGNNQPQHF.

This clone came up once. The chain joins TRBV21-1 to TRBJ1-2; the table's D call, TRBD1, has no DNA check behind it. TRBV21-1 is tagged as a pseudogene. The CDR3 length is 15 residues. CDR3 sequence: CASSNPGTGVYGYTF. The DNA for the CDR3 is TGTGCCAGCAGCAATCCCGGGACAGGGGTCTATGGCTACACCTTC.

This clone was seen a handful of times. V is TRBV2 and J is TRBJ2-7, with a weak D call TRBD1 (6 bases). Germline CDR1 and CDR2: SNHLY and FYNNEI. The CDR3 consists of 14 residues. Trimming shortened V by 4 bases and J by 2 bases, and 12 bases separated the two germline ends. CDR3 sequence (DNA): TGTGCCAGCAGTGTGAGGGACAAACCCTACGAGCAGTACTTC. This translates into CASSVRDKPYEQYF.

The chain joins TRBV6-6 to TRBJ1-4; D not resolved. The CDR3 runs 13 residues. V was cut by 6 bases and J by 0 bases, with 5 bases left in between. The germline V gene has CDR1 MNHNY and CDR2 SVGAGI (reference sequence). This CDR3 is CASSQTTNEKLFF. In nucleotides, the CDR3 is TGTGCCAGCAGCCAGACAACTAATGAAAAACTGTTTTTT.

This clone was picked up one time. Other nucleotide sequences in the sample specify the same CDR3. The chain links TRBV9 to TRBJ2-5, with 10 bases aligning to TRBD2. The V segment lost 4 bases and the J segment 4 bases; nucleotides outside the gene matches: 7. This CDR3 comprises 15 residues. Germline V gene lookup returns CDR1 SGDLS and CDR2 YYNGEE. The CDR3 nucleotides read TGTGCCAGCAGCCCCACTAGCGGGGACGGAGAGACCCAGTACTTC. Protein sequence: CASSPTSGDGETQYF.

The V gene is TRBV6-5, the J gene TRBJ1-3; 7 nucleotides agree with TRBD1. From germline, CDR1 is MNHEY and CDR2 SVGAGI. The CDR3 is 14 amino acids. V shed 7 bases, J shed 4 bases, and the junction held 7 bases outside the gene matches. The CDR3 sequence is CASTRDRDGNTIYF. DNA of the CDR3: TGTGCCAGCACCAGAGACAGGGACGGAAACACCATATATTTT.

The genes are TRBV19 and TRBJ1-2; the match to TRBD1 covers 7 bases. CDR1 is LNHDA, CDR2 SQIVND, per germline (reference sequence). The CDR3 length is 15 residues. Unmatched junction bases numbered 8, after V lost 3 bases and J lost 4 bases. Here the CDR3 reads CASSIPRQGFYGYTF. In DNA, the CDR3 is TGTGCCAGTAGTATCCCACGACAGGGTTTCTATGGCTACACCTTC.